One and the same sample provided the 4 T cell receptor beta chains below, sequenced in a study of CD8 T cells in Susac syndrome. Random hexamers were used to reverse transcribe an amount of about 0.5 to 1 ug RNA. TCRdb reanalysed the immunoSEQ multiplex PCR reads using MiXCR and keeps one entry per CDR3 protein. The sample consists of about 150,000 distinct CDR3 sequences, about 94% of them appearing once. Sequencing was done on a sample of CD4+ T cells from PBMCs. The receptors come from a human donor with Susac syndrome.

This clonotype was counted once. The gene calls are TRBV12-5 and TRBJ2-7, with D perhaps TRBD2 (5 bases). The ends were cut back, 10 bases at V and 2 bases at J, with 9 bases in the middle. The length of the CDR3 is 11 residues. The germline V gene encodes CDR1 LGHNT and CDR2 FRNRAP. The CDR3 nucleotides are TGTGCTATTCACGGGACCTACGAGCAGTACTTC. Amino acids: CAIHGTYEQYF.

V usage is TRBV20-1 and J usage is TRBJ2-4; the match to TRBD2 covers 7 bases. V lost 3 bases, J lost 2 bases, and 10 bases stayed unmatched. The CDR3 runs 16 residues. Germline CDR1 reads DFQATT; CDR2 reads SNEGSKA (reference sequence). The DNA of the CDR3 is TGCAGTGCTAGTGATCCCGGGAGCGGGACCAAAAACATTCAGTACTTC. Translating it yields CSASDPGSGTKNIQYF.

The chain joins TRBV2 to TRBJ1-5; D unresolved. CDR1 is SNHLY, CDR2 FYNNEI, per germline. The CDR3 loop spans 14 amino acids. Trimming stripped 5 bases from V and 7 bases from J, with 15 bases between. DNA of the CDR3: TGTGCCAGCAGTCCCGACGAGGCTGCCCAGCCCCAGCATTTT. This encodes CASSPDEAAQPQHF. The full variable domain, completed using reference TRBV2 and TRBJ1-5, is EPEVTQTPSHQVTQMGQEVILRCVPISNHLYFYWYRQILGQKVEFLVSFYNNEISEKSEIFDDQFSVERPDGSNFTLKIRSTKLEDSAMYFCASSPDEAAQPQHFGDGTRLSIL.

The V gene is TRBV9, the J gene TRBJ2-3, with D unclear. V shed 0 bases and J shed 4 bases, with 6 bases lying between them. This CDR3 spans 13 amino acids. In germline, CDR1 is SGDLS, CDR2 YYNGEE. The CDR3 sequence is CASSVGGADTQYF. The CDR3 DNA reads as TGTGCCAGCAGCGTAGGTGGAGCAGATACGCAGTATTTT.